This is a list of T cell receptor beta chains from one sample in a study of PD-1 blockade in classical Hodgkin lymphoma. Produced via immunoSEQ multiplex PCR; TCRdb's table is partial and in-frame only. The sample contains about 17,000 clones, 80% to 95% of which appear only once. The sequencing sample was made of peripheral blood mononuclear cells (PBMCs). These receptors came from a human donor with classical Hodgkin lymphoma. The CDR3 runs from the conserved cysteine through the conserved F or W. Each record gives: clone size, V gene, J gene, D gene, CDR3 DNA, CDR3 protein. D genes are given only for firm matches. Part of the rows lack a size; the others show once, few, many or a class for expanded clones.

.	TRBV30	TRBJ1-1	.	TGTGCCTGGAGTGTTAAAGCGAGGAGAGAAGGTGAAGCTTTCTTT	CAWSVKARREGEAFF
once	TRBV6-4	TRBJ1-6	.	TGTGCCAGCAGTGACTCGGGGAATTCACCCCTCCACTTT	CASSDSGNSPLHF
.	TRBV11-2	TRBJ2-1	.	TGTGCCAGCAGCCCCAGAGCCGCCATTTACAATGAGCAGTTCTTC	CASSPRAAIYNEQFF
once	TRBV18	TRBJ1-2	.	TGTGCCAGCTCACCGGACGGAAGTAACTATGGCTACACCTTC	CASSPDGSNYGYTF
once	TRBV10-1	TRBJ2-1	.	TGCGCCAGCAGCGAAAGGGAGCTTGGCCCCTACAATGAGCAGTTCTTC	CASSERELGPYNEQFF
.	TRBV7-2	TRBJ2-7	TRBD2	TGTGCCAGCAGCCTCCGGACTAGCGGGGCCTCCTACGAGCAGTACTTC	CASSLRTSGASYEQYF
.	TRBV28	TRBJ2-7	TRBD2	TGTGCCAGCAGATCCGGGACTACGTTCTACGAGCAGTACTTC	CASRSGTTFYEQYF
.	TRBV21-1	TRBJ2-7	.	TGTGCCAGCAGCAAAAGACAGGGAGGAGAGCAGTACTTC	CASSKRQGGEQYF
.	TRBV19	TRBJ2-7	TRBD1	TGTGCCAGTAGTTCCACAGGGGCCTACGAGCAGTACTTC	CASSSTGAYEQYF
.	TRBV19	TRBJ1-5	.	TGTGCCAGTACAGATAGCAATCAGCCCCAGCATTTT	CASTDSNQPQHF
.	TRBV25-1	TRBJ2-3	TRBD2	TGTGCCAGCAGTCTTGCGGGAGGATTCACAGATACGCAGTATTTT	CASSLAGGFTDTQYF
.	TRBV25-1	TRBJ1-4	.	TGTGCCAGCAGTGAAATAAGGCTAGGTGAAAAACTGTTTTTT	CASSEIRLGEKLFF
once	TRBV7-9	TRBJ2-3	.	TGTGCCAGCAGCTTATCAGATACGCAGTATTTT	CASSLSDTQYF
.	TRBV25-1	TRBJ2-7	.	TGTGCCAGCAGGACGGGGTACTCCTACGAGCAGTACTTC	CASRTGYSYEQYF
.	TRBV14	TRBJ2-3	TRBD2	TGTGCCAGCAGCCGGACTAGCGGATACACAGATACGCAGTATTTT	CASSRTSGYTDTQYF
once	TRBV6-5	TRBJ2-7	.	TGTGCCAGCAGTTACTCCGGCGGGCACTCCTACGAGCAGTACTTC	CASSYSGGHSYEQYF
.	TRBV9	TRBJ2-1	.	TGTGCCAGCAGCGTAGCGCGAGGTTACGGACTGGTCGGTGAGCAGTTCTTC	CASSVARGYGLVGEQFF
.	TRBV11-2	TRBJ1-4	.	TGTGCCAGCAGCCCCCGGTCCCTTGGGAGGTATGAAAAACTGTTTTTT	CASSPRSLGRYEKLFF
.	TRBV5-6	TRBJ1-3	.	TGTGCCAGCAGCCGCAGAGACTCTGGAAACACCATATATTTT	CASSRRDSGNTIYF
.	TRBV25-1	TRBJ1-5	.	TGTGCCAGCAGTGACACAGGTCCTAGCAATCAGCCCCAGCATTTT	CASSDTGPSNQPQHF
.	TRBV29-1	TRBJ2-7	TRBD2	TGCAGCGTTGAAAGGGGAGGGAACGAGCAGTACTTC	CSVERGGNEQYF
.	TRBV15	TRBJ1-5	TRBD1	TGTGCCACCAGCAGAGATGTTGGGACAGGGTTCACCCAGCATTTT	CATSRDVGTGFTQHF
.	TRBV10-1	TRBJ2-1	.	TGCGCCAGCAGTGGGAATGGGTTCCCCCCTAGGTACAATGAGCAGTTCTTC	CASSGNGFPPRYNEQFF
once	TRBV7-8	TRBJ1-1	.	TGTGCCAGCAGCTGGACTAGTCCGAACACTGAAGCTTTCTTT	CASSWTSPNTEAFF
.	TRBV7-8	TRBJ2-3	TRBD2	TGTGCCAGCAGTCCCAGCGGGAGGGTGGGTTTTGATACGCAGTATTTT	CASSPSGRVGFDTQYF
.	TRBV25-1	TRBJ2-1	TRBD2	TGTGCCAGCAGTGCCCCTCTAGCGGGAGAATGGTCTGAGCAGTTCTTC	CASSAPLAGEWSEQFF
.	TRBV7-2	TRBJ2-7	.	TGTGCCAGCAGCTTAGTAGGTAGTGCCTACGAGCAGTACTTC	CASSLVGSAYEQYF
.	TRBV9	TRBJ1-1	.	TGTGCCAGCAGTACCAACTGGAGGGGCACTGAAGCTTTCTTT	CASSTNWRGTEAFF
once	TRBV6-5	TRBJ1-2	TRBD1	TGTGCCAGCAGTTGGGGGACAGGTCGGGGCTATGGCTACACCTTC	CASSWGTGRGYGYTF
once	TRBV10-2	TRBJ2-1	TRBD2	TGCGCCAGCGGCGGGACTAGCTGGAATGAGCAGTTCTTC	CASGGTSWNEQFF
.	TRBV11-2	TRBJ2-1	.	TGTGCCAGCAGCTTTACAGTGGAGCAGTTCTTC	CASSFTVEQFF
.	TRBV5-1	TRBJ2-1	.	TGCGCCAGCAGCCTAGCTTTGGAGCCCTACAATGAGCAGTTCTTC	CASSLALEPYNEQFF
.	TRBV5-1	TRBJ2-1	.	TGCGCCAGCAGCTTTGCAGACTACAATGAGCAGTTCTTC	CASSFADYNEQFF
.	TRBV5-1	TRBJ2-1	.	TGCGCCAGCAGCCTTTACAATGAGCAGTTCTTC	CASSLYNEQFF
few	TRBV2	TRBJ2-1	TRBD2	TGTGCCAGCAGTGTTTTTAGCGGGCCCTACAATGAGCAGTTCTTC	CASSVFSGPYNEQFF